A selection of T cell receptor beta chains follows, all from one sample in a study of vaccination and CD4 T cells after COVID-19. TCRdb ran MiXCR on the PCR reads and lists one entry per CDR3 protein. The sample carries roughly 11,000 distinct CDR3 sequences, around half recorded once. These TCRs' antigens remain unknown. Sequencing input: CD4+ T cells from blood, cultured in vitro. The origin of the receptors is a human donor who had recovered from COVID-19. Both conserved end residues are part of each CDR3. Fields, in order: J gene, V gene, clone size, D gene, CDR3 protein, CDR3 DNA. A D gene is named only where the DNA matches it firmly. The size entry is marked missing in some rows and otherwise reads once, few, many or a size class.

j_gene: TRBJ1-1; v_gene: TRBV20-1; abundance: .; d_gene: .; CDR3aa: CSAWLAGRTEAFF; CDR3nt: TGCAGTGCCTGGCTGGCAGGTCGCACTGAAGCTTTCTTT
j_gene: TRBJ1-1; v_gene: TRBV20-1; abundance: few; d_gene: TRBD1; CDR3aa: CSARAGTGNTEAFF; CDR3nt: TGCAGTGCTAGGGCCGGGACAGGGAACACTGAAGCTTTCTTT
j_gene: TRBJ2-1; v_gene: TRBV15; abundance: .; d_gene: .; CDR3aa: CATSRGLDYEQFF; CDR3nt: TGTGCCACCAGCAGAGGACTAGATTATGAGCAGTTCTTC
j_gene: TRBJ1-1; v_gene: TRBV20-1; abundance: few; d_gene: .; CDR3aa: CSAHDSLMNTEAFF; CDR3nt: TGCAGTGCCCATGACAGTCTCATGAACACTGAAGCTTTCTTT
j_gene: TRBJ2-7; v_gene: TRBV7-2; abundance: .; d_gene: TRBD2; CDR3aa: CASSPRGGSYEQYF; CDR3nt: TGTGCCAGCAGCCCCCGGGGGGGCTCCTACGAGCAGTACTTC
j_gene: TRBJ2-5; v_gene: TRBV24-1; abundance: large; d_gene: .; CDR3aa: CATSGQPVGETQYF; CDR3nt: TGTGCCACCAGTGGACAGCCGGTGGGAGAGACCCAGTACTTC
j_gene: TRBJ1-3; v_gene: TRBV6-5; abundance: .; d_gene: .; CDR3aa: CASSYSPGTTGNTIYF; CDR3nt: TGTGCCAGCAGTTACTCCCCCGGGACAACAGGAAACACCATATATTTT
j_gene: TRBJ1-4; v_gene: TRBV20-1; abundance: .; d_gene: TRBD1; CDR3aa: CSARAGGANEKLFF; CDR3nt: TGCAGTGCTAGGGCAGGGGGCGCGAATGAAAAACTGTTTTTT
j_gene: TRBJ1-1; v_gene: TRBV10-3; abundance: few; d_gene: .; CDR3aa: CAISERNTEAFF; CDR3nt: TGTGCCATCAGTGAGAGGAACACTGAAGCTTTCTTT
j_gene: TRBJ2-3; v_gene: TRBV6-4; abundance: .; d_gene: .; CDR3aa: CASSLTEVGTQYF; CDR3nt: TGTGCCAGCAGTCTCACGGAAGTAGGTACGCAGTATTTT
j_gene: TRBJ1-2; v_gene: TRBV2; abundance: .; d_gene: TRBD1; CDR3aa: CASTQQGDTNYGYTF; CDR3nt: TGTGCCAGCACCCAACAGGGGGATACTAACTATGGCTACACCTTC
j_gene: TRBJ1-1; v_gene: TRBV2; abundance: few; d_gene: .; CDR3aa: CASSPGLPNTEAFF; CDR3nt: TGTGCCAGCAGTCCAGGACTGCCGAACACTGAAGCTTTCTTT
j_gene: TRBJ1-5; v_gene: TRBV2; abundance: .; d_gene: .; CDR3aa: CASSSSFVQPQHF; CDR3nt: TGTGCCAGCAGTTCCTCTTTCGTTCAGCCCCAGCATTTT
j_gene: TRBJ1-2; v_gene: TRBV6-1; abundance: few; d_gene: .; CDR3aa: CATTRDTDSSGYTF; CDR3nt: TGTGCCACGACCCGGGACACCGATTCGAGCGGCTACACCTTC
j_gene: TRBJ1-1; v_gene: TRBV6-2/TRBV6-3; abundance: .; d_gene: .; CDR3aa: CASRSGGRTEAFF; CDR3nt: TGTGCCAGCAGATCCGGGGGGCGTACTGAAGCTTTCTTT
j_gene: TRBJ2-2; v_gene: TRBV19; abundance: few; d_gene: .; CDR3aa: CASSTGFGELFF; CDR3nt: TGTGCCAGTAGTACAGGGTTCGGGGAGCTGTTTTTT
j_gene: TRBJ2-2; v_gene: TRBV5-1; abundance: .; d_gene: .; CDR3aa: CASSVSGSDTGELFF; CDR3nt: TGCGCCAGCAGCGTGTCGGGATCAGACACCGGGGAGCTGTTTTTT
j_gene: TRBJ2-1; v_gene: TRBV10-1; abundance: .; d_gene: .; CDR3aa: CASSESIVEYRNEQFF; CDR3nt: TGCGCCAGCAGTGAGTCGATCGTGGAGTATCGAAATGAGCAGTTCTTC
j_gene: TRBJ2-5; v_gene: TRBV5-1; abundance: .; d_gene: .; CDR3aa: CASSPNPGRQETQYF; CDR3nt: TGCGCCAGCAGCCCCAATCCGGGACGGCAAGAGACCCAGTACTTC
j_gene: TRBJ2-1; v_gene: TRBV6-1; abundance: .; d_gene: .; CDR3aa: CASSEVGALGVYNEQFF; CDR3nt: TGTGCCAGCAGTGAAGTGGGGGCTCTTGGGGTGTACAATGAGCAGTTCTTC
j_gene: TRBJ1-6; v_gene: TRBV6-5; abundance: few; d_gene: .; CDR3aa: CASSYGKNNSPLHF; CDR3nt: TGTGCCAGCAGTTACGGGAAAAATAATTCACCCCTCCACTTT
j_gene: TRBJ2-7; v_gene: TRBV20-1; abundance: .; d_gene: TRBD1; CDR3aa: CSAMDRGPPYEQYF; CDR3nt: TGCAGTGCTATGGACAGGGGGCCTCCCTACGAGCAGTACTTC
j_gene: TRBJ2-3; v_gene: TRBV24-1; abundance: .; d_gene: TRBD2; CDR3aa: CATSGGRAGNTQYF; CDR3nt: TGTGCCACCAGTGGCGGGAGGGCCGGGAATACGCAGTATTTT
j_gene: TRBJ1-2; v_gene: TRBV7-9; abundance: .; d_gene: TRBD1; CDR3aa: CASSPGQGARGYTF; CDR3nt: TGTGCCAGCAGCCCTGGACAGGGGGCGCGAGGCTACACCTTC
j_gene: TRBJ2-7; v_gene: TRBV7-2; abundance: .; d_gene: TRBD2; CDR3aa: CASSLGTSGRRLGYEQYF; CDR3nt: TGTGCCAGCAGCTTAGGGACTAGCGGGAGGAGGCTCGGGTACGAGCAGTACTTC
j_gene: TRBJ1-5; v_gene: TRBV19; abundance: few; d_gene: .; CDR3aa: CASSILGEGVHQPQHF; CDR3nt: TGTGCCAGTAGTATACTGGGGGAGGGGGTCCATCAGCCCCAGCATTTT
j_gene: TRBJ2-1; v_gene: TRBV27; abundance: .; d_gene: TRBD2; CDR3aa: CASIALAGNNEQFF; CDR3nt: TGTGCCAGCATTGCACTAGCGGGGAACAATGAGCAGTTCTTC
j_gene: TRBJ1-2; v_gene: TRBV30; abundance: few; d_gene: .; CDR3aa: CAWSDWRQDSNYGYTF; CDR3nt: TGTGCCTGGAGTGATTGGAGGCAGGACAGCAACTATGGCTACACCTTC
j_gene: TRBJ2-3; v_gene: TRBV6-5; abundance: .; d_gene: TRBD2; CDR3aa: CASSYSRRGGADTQYF; CDR3nt: TGTGCCAGCAGTTACTCTCGGCGGGGGGGCGCAGATACGCAGTATTTT
j_gene: TRBJ2-2; v_gene: TRBV20-1; abundance: few; d_gene: .; CDR3aa: CSAKVTATGELFF; CDR3nt: TGCAGTGCTAAGGTGACAGCCACCGGGGAGCTGTTTTTT
j_gene: TRBJ2-5; v_gene: TRBV19; abundance: few; d_gene: .; CDR3aa: CASSTPGVQETQYF; CDR3nt: TGTGCCAGTAGTACCCCGGGGGTCCAAGAGACCCAGTACTTC
j_gene: TRBJ1-6; v_gene: TRBV27; abundance: .; d_gene: TRBD1; CDR3aa: CASRTTVRGGISPLHF; CDR3nt: TGTGCCAGCAGGACGACAGTCAGGGGGGGAATTTCACCCCTCCACTTT
j_gene: TRBJ2-1; v_gene: TRBV15; abundance: few; d_gene: .; CDR3aa: CATSRDPDRNEQFF; CDR3nt: TGTGCCACCAGCAGAGACCCGGACAGAAATGAGCAGTTCTTC
j_gene: TRBJ1-4; v_gene: TRBV7-2; abundance: .; d_gene: .; CDR3aa: CASSRGANEKLFF; CDR3nt: TGTGCCAGCAGCCGGGGGGCTAATGAAAAACTGTTTTTT
j_gene: TRBJ2-5; v_gene: TRBV21-1; abundance: medium-sized; d_gene: .; CDR3aa: CASNEPPPGDQYF; CDR3nt: TGTGCCAGCAACGAACCACCACCGGGTGACCAGTACTTC
j_gene: TRBJ1-5; v_gene: TRBV20-1; abundance: .; d_gene: .; CDR3aa: CSARCMDWGQPQHF; CDR3nt: TGCAGTGCCCGATGCATGGATTGGGGTCAGCCCCAGCATTTT
j_gene: TRBJ2-1; v_gene: TRBV7-2; abundance: .; d_gene: TRBD2; CDR3aa: CASSLVAGNSYNEQFF; CDR3nt: TGTGCCAGCAGCTTAGTAGCGGGAAACTCCTACAATGAGCAGTTCTTC
j_gene: TRBJ2-5; v_gene: TRBV5-1; abundance: .; d_gene: TRBD2; CDR3aa: CASSSGTSGVQETQYF; CDR3nt: TGCGCCAGCAGCTCGGGCACTAGCGGGGTTCAAGAGACCCAGTACTTC
j_gene: TRBJ1-5; v_gene: TRBV6-1; abundance: .; d_gene: .; CDR3aa: CASSAGTASNQPQHF; CDR3nt: TGTGCCAGCAGCGCCGGGACGGCTAGCAATCAGCCCCAGCATTTT
j_gene: TRBJ1-2; v_gene: TRBV18; abundance: .; d_gene: .; CDR3aa: CASSPTAEIHGYTF; CDR3nt: TGTGCCAGCTCACCGACGGCGGAGATTCATGGCTACACCTTC
j_gene: TRBJ2-7; v_gene: TRBV20-1; abundance: .; d_gene: .; CDR3aa: CGASSRYSSYEQYF; CDR3nt: TGCGGTGCTAGCTCAAGATACAGCTCCTACGAGCAGTACTTC
j_gene: TRBJ1-2; v_gene: TRBV20-1; abundance: .; d_gene: .; CDR3aa: CSADEQGLGYGYTF; CDR3nt: TGCAGTGCAGACGAACAGGGCCTAGGGTATGGCTACACCTTC
j_gene: TRBJ2-1; v_gene: TRBV7-8; abundance: .; d_gene: .; CDR3aa: CASSLESSYNEQFF; CDR3nt: TGTGCCAGCAGCTTAGAAAGCTCCTACAATGAGCAGTTCTTC
j_gene: TRBJ1-4; v_gene: TRBV7-9; abundance: .; d_gene: .; CDR3aa: CASSLSLGTGEKLFF; CDR3nt: TGTGCCAGCAGCTTAAGTTTAGGGACTGGAGAAAAACTGTTTTTT
j_gene: TRBJ1-2; v_gene: TRBV20-1; abundance: .; d_gene: .; CDR3aa: CSAFEGYGYTF; CDR3nt: TGCAGTGCCTTCGAGGGATATGGCTACACCTTC
j_gene: TRBJ2-6; v_gene: TRBV6-1; abundance: few; d_gene: .; CDR3aa: CASSEGGSGANVLTF; CDR3nt: TGTGCCAGCAGTGAAGGGGGCTCTGGGGCCAACGTCCTGACTTTC
j_gene: TRBJ1-2; v_gene: TRBV10-1; abundance: .; d_gene: TRBD1; CDR3aa: CASSWDRGESYGYTF; CDR3nt: TGCGCCAGCAGTTGGGACAGGGGGGAGAGCTATGGCTACACCTTC
j_gene: TRBJ2-7; v_gene: TRBV7-8; abundance: few; d_gene: .; CDR3aa: CASSPVVGWEQYF; CDR3nt: TGTGCCAGCAGCCCCGTCGTGGGGTGGGAGCAGTACTTC
j_gene: TRBJ1-5; v_gene: TRBV6-1; abundance: .; d_gene: .; CDR3aa: CASGGGFNQPQHF; CDR3nt: TGTGCCAGCGGGGGTGGCTTTAATCAGCCCCAGCATTTT
j_gene: TRBJ2-3; v_gene: TRBV7-2; abundance: .; d_gene: TRBD1; CDR3aa: CASSGSDRDRVLRDTQYF; CDR3nt: TGTGCCAGCAGCGGGAGCGACCGGGACAGGGTTTTGAGGGATACGCAGTATTTT
j_gene: TRBJ1-3; v_gene: TRBV7-2; abundance: .; d_gene: TRBD1; CDR3aa: CASIPRGGSRNTIYF; CDR3nt: TGTGCCAGCATCCCCAGGGGGGGCAGTAGGAACACCATATATTTT
j_gene: TRBJ1-6; v_gene: TRBV10-3; abundance: .; d_gene: .; CDR3aa: CAIRGAAFFGDSPLHF; CDR3nt: TGTGCCATCAGGGGGGCAGCCTTCTTCGGGGATTCACCCCTCCACTTT
j_gene: TRBJ1-1; v_gene: TRBV29-1; abundance: .; d_gene: .; CDR3aa: CSADGPADTEAFF; CDR3nt: TGCAGCGCCGACGGGCCCGCGGACACTGAAGCTTTCTTT
j_gene: TRBJ2-2; v_gene: TRBV6-1; abundance: .; d_gene: TRBD1; CDR3aa: CASRGQPGELFF; CDR3nt: TGTGCCAGCAGGGGACAGCCCGGGGAGCTGTTTTTT
j_gene: TRBJ1-1; v_gene: TRBV6-2/TRBV6-3; abundance: .; d_gene: TRBD1; CDR3aa: CASGYINLRGWNTEAFF; CDR3nt: TGTGCCAGCGGCTATATAAACCTCAGGGGGTGGAACACTGAAGCTTTCTTT
j_gene: TRBJ1-1; v_gene: TRBV7-2; abundance: .; d_gene: .; CDR3aa: CASSLESWGGSTEAFF; CDR3nt: TGTGCCAGCAGCTTAGAATCGTGGGGGGGAAGCACTGAAGCTTTCTTT
j_gene: TRBJ1-3; v_gene: TRBV30; abundance: .; d_gene: .; CDR3aa: CAWKTAGNTIYF; CDR3nt: TGTGCCTGGAAGACAGCAGGAAACACCATATATTTT
j_gene: TRBJ1-2; v_gene: TRBV11-2; abundance: few; d_gene: .; CDR3aa: CASSLVHGGYTF; CDR3nt: TGTGCCAGCAGCTTAGTACACGGTGGCTACACCTTC
j_gene: TRBJ1-6; v_gene: TRBV20-1; abundance: .; d_gene: .; CDR3aa: CSASHGTPVFSYNSPLHF; CDR3nt: TGCAGTGCTAGCCACGGGACACCAGTTTTCTCCTATAATTCACCCCTCCACTTT
j_gene: TRBJ1-6; v_gene: TRBV6-1; abundance: .; d_gene: .; CDR3aa: CASSDGGRLHF; CDR3nt: TGTGCCAGCAGTGACGGGGGACGCCTCCACTTT